This entry features one TCR beta chain sequence. The target antigen is unknown. Use of 60 Vbeta and 13 Jbeta primers characterized the PCR. The data were produced by immunoSEQ multiplex PCR, yet TCRdb's version contains in-frame clones alone and is incomplete. The sample yields fewer than 130,000 clones, 75% to 90% seen once. This CDR3 has 14 amino acids. Trimming cost V 6 bases and J 9 bases; bases outside gene matches: 8. Germline CDR1 is MNHNS and CDR2 is SASEGT. The data belong to a study of cytomegalovirus exposure and HLA in healthy donors. Study-wide results and caveats: In an earlier analysis, about 90% or about 30%: the productive usage of most TCR beta V segments. Specificity for CMV antigens was confirmed in vitro for a few of the CMV-associated chains. Indistinguishability led to the exclusion of some V segments, TRBV6-2 and TRBV6-3 included. In a later analysis, TCR beta V- and J-gene trimming was associated with a missense DCLRE1C variant.

The gene calls are TRBV6-1 and TRBJ2-1, with TRBD2 matching 10 bases. This TCR was recovered from a man in his forties or fifties in good health and CMV-seronegative. What was sequenced was PBMCs. The CDR3 here is CASRVAGGPFEQFF. CDR3 DNA sequence: TGTGCCAGCAGGGTAGCGGGGGGTCCCTTTGAGCAGTTCTTC.